This T cell receptor (beta chain) emerged from a study of blood T cell repertoires in COVID-19. At the level of the study: COVID-19 samples, acute and convalescent, were from the United States, Italy and Spain.

Study processing details: Amplification with reference gene primers provided the estimates of nucleated cell counts. Clones were read by immunoSEQ multiplex PCR, and TCRdb kept only the in-frame ones, dropping some. The D gene and trimming were derived from the DNA, and the V and J assignments and clone size from that table. The sample shows around 170,000 clones, roughly 82% of them seen only once. Germline CDR1 reads KGHSH; CDR2 reads LQKENI. V was trimmed by 4 bases and J by 2 bases, leaving 20 bases between them. The CDR3 extends over 17 amino acids. Researchers sorted participants into cohorts using their self-reported clinical history. Among Cohort 3 donors, those recovered had two negative PCRs, clearance, or symptom resolution.

This TCR was recovered from a woman in her thirties who had recovered from COVID-19. The V and J genes are TRBV18 and TRBJ1-1; TRBD1 might be the D (5 bases). The specimen sequenced was PBMCs or T cells enriched from blood (not recorded which). The CDR3 loop is CASSRQQVPQGNTEAFF. As DNA, the CDR3 is TGTGCCAGCTCACGGCAACAAGTACCCCAGGGAAACACTGAAGCTTTCTTT.